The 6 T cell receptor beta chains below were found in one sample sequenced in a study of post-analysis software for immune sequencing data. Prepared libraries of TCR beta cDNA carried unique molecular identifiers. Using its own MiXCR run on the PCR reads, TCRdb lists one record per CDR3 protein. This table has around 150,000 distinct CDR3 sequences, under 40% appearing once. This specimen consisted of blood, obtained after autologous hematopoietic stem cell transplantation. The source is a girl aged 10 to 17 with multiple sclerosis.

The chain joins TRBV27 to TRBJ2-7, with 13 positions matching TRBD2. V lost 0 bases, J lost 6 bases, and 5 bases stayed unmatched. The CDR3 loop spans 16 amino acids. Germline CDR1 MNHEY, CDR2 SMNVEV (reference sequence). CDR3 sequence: CASSLSGLAGKREQYF. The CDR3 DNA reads TGTGCCAGCAGTTTATCGGGACTAGCGGGAAAACGCGAGCAGTACTTC.

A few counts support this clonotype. CDR3 amino acids: CSVPGPQSSGYTF. The CDR3 DNA reads as TGCAGCGTCCCGGGACCCCAGTCGTCTGGCTACACCTTC. The chain employs TRBV29-1 and TRBJ1-2; D is possibly TRBD1 (5 bases). The CDR3 spans 13 residues. From germline, CDR1 is SQVTM and CDR2 ANQGSEA. The V and J ends lost 6 bases and 7 bases respectively, with 18 bases between them.

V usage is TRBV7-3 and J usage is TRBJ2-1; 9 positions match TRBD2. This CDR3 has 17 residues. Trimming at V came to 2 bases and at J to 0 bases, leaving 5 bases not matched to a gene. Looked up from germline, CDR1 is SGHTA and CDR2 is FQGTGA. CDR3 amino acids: CASSLDPGLASYNEQFF. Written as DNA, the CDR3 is TGTGCCAGCAGCTTAGATCCGGGACTAGCCTCCTACAATGAGCAGTTCTTC.

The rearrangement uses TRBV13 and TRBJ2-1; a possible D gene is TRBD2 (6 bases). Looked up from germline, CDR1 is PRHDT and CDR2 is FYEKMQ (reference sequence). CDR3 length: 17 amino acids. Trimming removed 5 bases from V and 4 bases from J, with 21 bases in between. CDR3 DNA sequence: TGTGCCAGCAGCAAGAGGGGTAGCGGAAGGATTTACAATGAGCAGTTCTTC. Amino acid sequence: CASSKRGSGRIYNEQFF.

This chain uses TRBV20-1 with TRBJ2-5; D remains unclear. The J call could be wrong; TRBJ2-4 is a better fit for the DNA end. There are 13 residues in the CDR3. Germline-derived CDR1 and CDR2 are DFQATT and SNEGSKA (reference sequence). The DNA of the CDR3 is TGCAGTGCCCCGACGGAAGCCAAAAACATTCAGTACTTC. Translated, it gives CSAPTEAKNIQYF.

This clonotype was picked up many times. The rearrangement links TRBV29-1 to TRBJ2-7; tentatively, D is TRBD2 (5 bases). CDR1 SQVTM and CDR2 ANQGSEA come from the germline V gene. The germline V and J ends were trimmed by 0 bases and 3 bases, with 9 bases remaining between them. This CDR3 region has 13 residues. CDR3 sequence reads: CSVEDGLSYEQYF. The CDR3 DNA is TGCAGCGTTGAAGACGGACTGAGCTACGAGCAGTACTTC.